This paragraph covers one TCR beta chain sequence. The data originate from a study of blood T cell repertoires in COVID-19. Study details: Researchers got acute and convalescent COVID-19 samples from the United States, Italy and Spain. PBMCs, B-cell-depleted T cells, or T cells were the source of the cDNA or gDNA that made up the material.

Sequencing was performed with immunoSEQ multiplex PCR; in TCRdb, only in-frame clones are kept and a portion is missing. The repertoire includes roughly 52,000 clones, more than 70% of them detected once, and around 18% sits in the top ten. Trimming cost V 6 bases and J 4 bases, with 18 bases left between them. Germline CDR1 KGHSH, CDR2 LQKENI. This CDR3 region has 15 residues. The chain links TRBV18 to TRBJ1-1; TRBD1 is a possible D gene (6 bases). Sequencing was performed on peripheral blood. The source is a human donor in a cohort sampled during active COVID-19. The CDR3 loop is CASSYRQEFSTEAFF. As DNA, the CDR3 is TGTGCCAGCTCGTACCGACAGGAGTTCTCCACTGAAGCTTTCTTT.